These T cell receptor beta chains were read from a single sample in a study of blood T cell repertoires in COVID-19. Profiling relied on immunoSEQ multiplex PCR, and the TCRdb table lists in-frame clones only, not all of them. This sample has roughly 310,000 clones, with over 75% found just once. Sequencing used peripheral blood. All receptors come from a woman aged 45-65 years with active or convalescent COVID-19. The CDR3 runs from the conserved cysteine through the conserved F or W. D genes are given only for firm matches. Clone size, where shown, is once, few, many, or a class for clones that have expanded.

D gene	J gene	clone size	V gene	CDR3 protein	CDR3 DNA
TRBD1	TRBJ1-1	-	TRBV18	CASSPQDRGAFF	TGTGCCAGCTCACCACAGGACAGGGGAGCTTTCTTT
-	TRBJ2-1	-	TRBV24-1	CATSDFPGDEQFF	TGTGCCACCAGTGATTTTCCAGGGGATGAGCAGTTCTTC
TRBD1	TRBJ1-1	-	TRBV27	CASSLYRGRLMGTEAFF	TGTGCCAGCAGTTTATACAGGGGGCGATTGATGGGCACTGAAGCTTTCTTT
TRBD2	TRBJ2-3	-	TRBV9	CASSDRDYTDTQYF	TGTGCCAGCAGCGACCGGGACTATACAGATACGCAGTATTTT
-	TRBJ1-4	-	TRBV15	CATSGDLDRDNEKLFF	TGTGCCACCAGCGGAGACTTGGACAGAGATAATGAAAAACTGTTTTTT
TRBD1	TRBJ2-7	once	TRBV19	CASMDRGNSYEQYF	TGTGCCAGTATGGACAGGGGAAACTCCTACGAGCAGTACTTC
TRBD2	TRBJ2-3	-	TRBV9	CASSSSGGSIDTQYF	TGTGCCAGCAGCTCGAGCGGGGGTAGTATCGATACGCAGTATTTT
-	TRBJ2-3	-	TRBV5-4	CASSFKGGRTDTQYF	TGTGCCAGCAGCTTTAAGGGGGGGCGAACAGATACGCAGTATTTT
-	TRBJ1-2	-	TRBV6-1	CASSGLYLQGNYGYTF	TGTGCCAGCAGTGGCCTTTATTTACAGGGTAACTATGGCTACACCTTC
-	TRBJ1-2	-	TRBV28	CASSPGGLDLNYGYTF	TGTGCCAGCAGCCCCGGCGGGCTTGATCTTAACTATGGCTACACCTTC
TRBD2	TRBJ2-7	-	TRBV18	CASSPTQGSGSNEQYF	TGTGCCAGCTCACCCACTCAGGGTAGCGGGAGTAACGAGCAGTACTTC
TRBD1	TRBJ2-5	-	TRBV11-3	CASSLRGIETQYF	TGTGCCAGCAGCCTCAGGGGGATCGAGACCCAGTACTTC
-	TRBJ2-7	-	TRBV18	CASSQARGSDEQYF	TGTGCCAGCTCACAGGCCCGGGGGAGTGACGAGCAGTACTTC
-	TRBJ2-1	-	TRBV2	CASSGLIRDYNEQFF	TGTGCCAGCAGCGGGCTAATCAGGGACTACAATGAGCAGTTCTTC
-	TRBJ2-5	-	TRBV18	CASSPPGAKTQYF	TGTGCCAGCTCACCACCAGGAGCCAAGACCCAGTACTTC
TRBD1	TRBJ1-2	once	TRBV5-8	CASSLGDRAFYGYTF	TGTGCCAGCAGCCTAGGGGACAGGGCCTTCTATGGCTACACCTTC
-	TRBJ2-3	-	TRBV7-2	CASSLDGDSSTDTQYF	TGTGCCAGCAGCTTAGATGGGGACTCTAGCACAGATACGCAGTATTTT
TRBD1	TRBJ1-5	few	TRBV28	CASRQRQGFQPQHF	TGTGCCAGCAGACAACGACAGGGGTTTCAGCCCCAGCATTTT
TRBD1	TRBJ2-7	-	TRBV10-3	CATGGQGIYEQYF	TGTGCCACCGGGGGACAGGGAATCTACGAGCAGTACTTC
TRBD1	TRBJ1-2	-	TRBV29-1	CSVERRQGPVYANYGYTF	TGCAGCGTTGAGCGTCGACAGGGGCCAGTATACGCTAACTATGGCTACACCTTC
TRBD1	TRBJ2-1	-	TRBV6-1	CASSDGQGSSYNEQFF	TGTGCCAGCAGTGACGGACAGGGGAGCTCCTACAATGAGCAGTTCTTC
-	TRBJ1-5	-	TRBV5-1	CASSLAGDNQPQHF	TGCGCCAGCAGCTTGGCAGGGGACAATCAGCCCCAGCATTTT
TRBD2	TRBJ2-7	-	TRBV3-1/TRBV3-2	CASSQGTSGYEQYF	TGTGCCAGCAGCCAAGGGACTAGCGGCTACGAGCAGTACTTC
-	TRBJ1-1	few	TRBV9	CASSVGGNLNTEAFF	TGTGCCAGCAGCGTAGGCGGCAACTTGAACACTGAAGCTTTCTTT
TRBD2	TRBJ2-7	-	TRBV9	CASSVGVAGLYEQYF	TGTGCCAGCAGCGTAGGGGTAGCGGGGCTTTACGAGCAGTACTTC
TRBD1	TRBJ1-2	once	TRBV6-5	CASRRGQGRYGYTF	TGTGCCAGCCGCCGCGGACAGGGGCGCTATGGCTACACCTTC
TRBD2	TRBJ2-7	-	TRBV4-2	CASSPDLSRGGSSYEQYF	TGTGCCAGCAGCCCCGATTTATCCCGCGGGGGTAGCTCCTACGAGCAGTACTTC
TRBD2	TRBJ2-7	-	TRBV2	CASSALSGRGEQYF	TGTGCCAGCAGTGCACTTAGCGGGAGGGGCGAGCAGTACTTC
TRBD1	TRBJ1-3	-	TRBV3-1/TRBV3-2	CASSPRDRGNTIYF	TGTGCCAGCAGTCCTCGGGACAGAGGAAACACCATATATTTT
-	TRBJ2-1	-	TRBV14	CASAQGTYNEQFF	TGTGCCAGCGCCCAGGGCACCTACAATGAGCAGTTCTTC
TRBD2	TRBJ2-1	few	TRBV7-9	CASSTLAGAYNEQFF	TGTGCCAGCAGCACTCTAGCGGGAGCTTACAATGAGCAGTTCTTC
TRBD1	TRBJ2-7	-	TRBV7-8	CASSLARDRSYEQYF	TGTGCCAGCAGCTTAGCGCGGGACAGGTCCTACGAGCAGTACTTC
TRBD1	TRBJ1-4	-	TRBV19	CASSIEAGGTNEKLFF	TGTGCCAGTAGTATTGAGGCAGGGGGAACTAATGAAAAACTGTTTTTT
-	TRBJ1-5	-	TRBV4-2	CASSQDSQGEQPQHF	TGTGCCAGCAGCCAAGATTCCCAGGGTGAGCAGCCCCAGCATTTT
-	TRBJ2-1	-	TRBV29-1	CSVGGGMGGEQFF	TGCAGCGTTGGAGGTGGGATGGGAGGTGAGCAGTTCTTC
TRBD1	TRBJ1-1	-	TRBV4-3	CASSQEGQGRTEAFF	TGCGCCAGCAGCCAAGAAGGACAGGGTCGCACTGAAGCTTTCTTT
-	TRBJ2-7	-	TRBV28	CASSLTTPTVRARQYF	TGTGCCAGCAGTTTAACGACCCCCACCGTCAGGGCAAGGCAGTACTTC
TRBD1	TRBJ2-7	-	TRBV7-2	CASSLVWTGGFSEQYF	TGTGCCAGCAGCTTAGTGTGGACAGGGGGCTTTAGCGAGCAGTACTTC
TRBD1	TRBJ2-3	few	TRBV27	CASRVTGTGGSTDTQYF	TGTGCCAGCAGGGTAACCGGGACAGGGGGTTCCACAGATACGCAGTATTTT
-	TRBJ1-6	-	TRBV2	CASSMDSGGNSPLHF	TGTGCCAGCAGTATGGATTCGGGGGGGAATTCACCCCTCCACTTT
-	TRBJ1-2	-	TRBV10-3	CAISESEPRGTYGYTF	TGTGCCATCAGTGAGTCGGAGCCCCGGGGGACCTATGGCTACACCTTC
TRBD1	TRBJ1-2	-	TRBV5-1	CASSLSGTGNGYTF	TGCGCCAGCAGCTTGTCCGGGACAGGGAATGGCTACACCTTC
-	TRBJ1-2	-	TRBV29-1	CSILTGPPDPDGYTF	TGCAGCATCTTGACAGGACCCCCTGACCCTGATGGCTACACCTTC
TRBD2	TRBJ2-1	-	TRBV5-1	CASSLLAGGGNEQFF	TGCGCCAGCAGCCTCCTAGCGGGAGGGGGCAATGAGCAGTTCTTC
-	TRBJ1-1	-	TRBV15	CATSRGGDTEAFF	TGTGCCACCAGCAGAGGCGGGGACACTGAAGCTTTCTTT
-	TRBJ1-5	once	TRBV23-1	CASSQLRQRALYSNQPQHF	TGCGCCAGCAGTCAACTGAGACAGAGAGCCCTTTATAGCAATCAGCCCCAGCATTTT
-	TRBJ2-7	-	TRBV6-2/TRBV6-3	CASSYRGWYEQYF	TGTGCCAGCAGTTACAGGGGTTGGTACGAGCAGTACTTC
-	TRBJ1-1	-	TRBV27	CASTMAFF	TGTGCCAGCACTATGGCTTTCTTT
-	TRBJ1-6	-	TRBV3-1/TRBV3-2	CASSQDVQGYSPLHF	TGTGCCAGCAGCCAAGATGTGCAGGGTTATTCACCCCTCCACTTT
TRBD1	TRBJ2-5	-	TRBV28	CASTGTGSYQETQYF	TGTGCCAGCACCGGGACAGGGTCCTACCAAGAGACCCAGTACTTC